This entry lists 22 T cell receptor beta chains sequenced from one sample in a study of blood T cell repertoires in COVID-19. Assay: immunoSEQ multiplex PCR; the TCRdb copy retains only in-frame clones and omits some. The data contain 60,000 to 80,000 clones, approximately 80% of them singletons. What was sequenced was PBMCs or T cells enriched from blood (not recorded which). The receptors originated from a woman aged 40 to 49 with acute COVID-19.

The V gene is TRBV29-1, the J gene TRBJ2-5, with 12 bases matching TRBD2. V lost 4 bases and J lost 5; bases outside the gene matches: 11. CDR3 size: 16 residues. Germline assignment: CDR1 SQVTM and CDR2 ANQGSEA. The CDR3 is CSVVASGRVAMETQYF. In nucleotides, the CDR3 is TGCAGCGTTGTGGCTAGCGGGAGGGTTGCAATGGAGACCCAGTACTTC.

V and J are TRBV6-5 and TRBJ2-5, with D possibly matching TRBD1 (5 bases). The V and J ends lost 10 bases and 5 bases respectively, with 14 bases between them. Per the germline V gene, CDR1 is MNHEY and CDR2 is SVGAGI. This CDR3 comprises 12 residues. This chain's CDR3 is CAISPRAETQYF. The CDR3 DNA reads as TGTGCCATAAGTCCCAGGGCGGAGACCCAGTACTTC.

The CDR3 DNA reads TGCACCAGCAGCCAAGCCACGGTAGGGACTAGCGGCCGGCACAATGAGCAGTTCTTC. This sequence encodes CTSSQATVGTSGRHNEQFF. The chain employs TRBV1 and TRBJ2-1; the listed D gene, TRBD2, was not tested against the DNA. TRBV1 is a pseudogene segment. The CDR3 totals 19 residues.

The sample holds one count of this clone. V gene TRBV19 combines with J gene TRBJ2-1; 9 bases map to TRBD2. CDR3 length: 14 amino acids. Germline V CDR1 and CDR2: LNHDA, SQIVND (reference sequence). After removal of 1 base from V and 9 bases from J, the junction contained 4 bases not matched to a gene. CDR3 nucleotide sequence: TGTGCCAGTAGTATAGGTAGCGGGAGCGTTGAGCAGTTCTTC. Translated, it gives CASSIGSGSVEQFF.

The CDR3 region is CASSSDGLAGVQETQYF. The CDR3 DNA is TGCGCCAGCAGCTCTGATGGACTAGCGGGGGTCCAAGAGACCCAGTACTTC. V and J are TRBV5-1 and TRBJ2-5; 13 nucleotides align to TRBD2. Germline V CDR1 and CDR2: SGHRS, YFSETQ. Unmatched junction bases numbered 6, after V lost 3 bases and J lost 1 base. The CDR3 covers 17 residues. Supplemented by reference TRBV5-1 and TRBJ2-5, the full variable domain reads KAGVTQTPRYLIKTRGQQVTLSCSPISGHRSVSWYQQTPGQGLQFLFEYFSETQRNKGNFPGRFSGRQFSNSRSEMNVSTLELGDSALYLCASSSDGLAGVQETQYFGPGTRLLVL.

The sample holds a few counts of this clone. The chain carries TRBV27 and TRBJ2-1; 7 bases map to TRBD1. This CDR3 contains 19 residues. From germline, CDR1 is MNHEY and CDR2 SMNVEV (reference sequence). After removal of 4 bases from V and 2 bases from J, the junction contained 17 bases not matched to a gene. CDR3 DNA sequence: TGTGCCAGCAGTTCTTTTACCTCTTTCCGGGACAGCGCCTACAATGAGCAGTTCTTC. Translated, it gives CASSSFTSFRDSAYNEQFF.

The rearrangement uses TRBV6-6 and TRBJ1-3; D gene unclear. The CDR3 sequence is 11 residues long. Germline V gives CDR1 MNHNY, CDR2 SVGAGI (reference sequence). Trimming cost V 7 bases and J 9 bases, with 10 bases left between them. CDR3 in DNA: TGTGCCAGCACCCCCGGAGGCACCATATATTTT. It is translated as CASTPGGTIYF.

This sequence joins TRBV11-2 and TRBJ1-4; D unresolved. The CDR3 has 12 amino acids. The germline V gene has CDR1 SGHAT and CDR2 FQNNGV. The V end lost 1 base, the J end lost 8 bases, and 5 bases lay between the germline ends. The CDR3: CASSLVAEKLFF. The CDR3 nucleotides are TGTGCCAGCAGCTTAGTGGCAGAAAAACTGTTTTTT.

The V call is TRBV28, the J call TRBJ2-5, with TRBD2 identical over 8 bases. Trimming cost V 6 bases and J 2 bases; bases outside gene matches: 11. This CDR3 has 16 residues. In germline, CDR1 is MDHEN, CDR2 SYDVKM. The CDR3 DNA sequence: TGTGCCAGCAGCCCCGGGCGAGCGGGGGTTCAAGAGACCCAGTACTTC. The encoded protein is CASSPGRAGVQETQYF.

This chain connects TRBV6-5 to TRBJ2-7; no clear D gene. The CDR3 consists of 14 residues. Germline V lookup: CDR1 MNHEY, CDR2 SVGAGI. Trimming shortened V by 8 bases and J by 3 bases, and 17 bases separated the two germline ends. CDR3: CASSPIVSGYEQYF. The DNA of the CDR3 is TGTGCCAGCTCCCCCATAGTGTCCGGCTACGAGCAGTACTTC.

The CDR3 DNA follows: TGTGCCAGCAGCGCCCACTATAATTCACCCCTCCACTTT. Its translation is CASSAHYNSPLHF. The chain uses TRBV9 and TRBJ1-6; D is unresolved. Trimming took 3 bases from V and 3 from J, leaving 4 bases between them. The CDR3 extends over 13 amino acids. Germline values: CDR1 SGDLS, CDR2 YYNGEE. The full variable domain, completed using reference TRBV9 and TRBJ1-6, is DSGVTQTPKHLITATGQRVTLRCSPRSGDLSVYWYQQSLDQGLQFLIQYYNGEERAKGNILERFSAQQFPDLHSELNLSSLELGDSALYFCASSAHYNSPLHFGNGTRLTVT.

The chain combines TRBV5-1 with TRBJ2-5; D might be TRBD1 (6 bases). There are 15 residues in the CDR3. The ends were cut back, 0 bases at V and 5 bases at J, with 14 bases in the middle. The V gene's germline CDR1 is SGHRS and CDR2 YFSETQ. CDR3 residues: CASSLGQVVAETQYF. CDR3 DNA sequence: TGCGCCAGCAGCTTGGGACAGGTGGTGGCGGAGACCCAGTACTTC.

This clone was seen only once. CDR3 nucleotide sequence: TGTGCCAGCAGTTCGACAGGGGCGTCTAGTGGGGAGCAGTACTTC. It encodes CASSSTGASSGEQYF. The gene calls are TRBV28 and TRBJ2-7, with 8 bases that match TRBD1. CDR1 is MDHEN, CDR2 SYDVKM, per germline. V trimming: 4 bases; J trimming: 7 bases; junction bases outside the gene matches: 12. The CDR3 length is 15 residues.

This clone was seen only a few times. This CDR3 reads CASRGSLNTEAFF. CDR3 sequence (DNA): TGTGCCAGCAGGGGCAGCTTGAACACTGAAGCTTTCTTT. This chain uses TRBV2 with TRBJ1-1; no reliable D call. Germline V CDR1 and CDR2: SNHLY, FYNNEI. The CDR3 has 13 residues. V was trimmed by 6 bases and J by 0 bases, leaving 8 bases between them.

In DNA, the CDR3 is TGTGCCAGCAGCCAAGGGGTTATCGTGGGACAGGGGGATGGCTACACCTTC. It translates to CASSQGVIVGQGDGYTF. The rearrangement joins TRBV3-1 (or the pseudogene TRBV3-2) to TRBJ1-2; TRBD1 matches 11 bases. Germline CDR1 and CDR2: LGHDT and YNNKEL (reference sequence). This CDR3 has 17 amino acids. After removal of 1 base from V and 6 bases from J, the junction contained 10 bases not matched to a gene.

The V and J genes are TRBV28 and TRBJ1-2, with D maybe TRBD1 (5 bases). The CDR3 consists of 13 residues. V was cut by 6 bases and J by 4 bases, with 12 bases left in between. In germline, CDR1 is MDHEN, CDR2 SYDVKM. The DNA of the CDR3 is TGTGCCAGCAGGCAAAGGGGCGGCTATGGCTACACCTTC. The encoded protein is CASRQRGGYGYTF.

The table lists this clone with a count of one. The chain links TRBV29-1 to TRBJ2-7; TRBD1 matches 9 bases. Germline lookup yields CDR1 SQVTM and CDR2 ANQGSEA. Losses at the gene ends were 7 bases for V and 2 bases for J; bases not matched to a gene: 9. The CDR3 covers 14 residues. CDR3 in amino acids: CSALGQGYPYEQYF. CDR3 coding DNA: TGCAGCGCCCTGGGACAGGGATACCCCTACGAGCAGTACTTC.

CDR3 coding DNA: TGTGCCAGCAGTTTAGACAGGGGGCCGGAGACCCAGTACTTC. It encodes CASSLDRGPETQYF. The chain couples TRBV28 to TRBJ2-5, with 10 bases fitting TRBD1. From germline, CDR1 is MDHEN and CDR2 SYDVKM. CDR3 length equals 14 residues. After removal of 2 bases from V and 5 bases from J, the junction contained 2 bases not matched to a gene.

The chain links TRBV5-4 to TRBJ2-5; the match to TRBD2 covers 8 bases. J gave up 5 bases and V 3 bases, and 15 bases lay outside the gene matches. Germline CDR1 is SGHNT and CDR2 is YYREEE (reference sequence). CDR3 length: 17 residues. CDR3 coding DNA: TGTGCCAGCAGCTCCTCCCCAACTAGCGGACCCTGGGAGACCCAGTACTTC. This codes for CASSSSPTSGPWETQYF.

The rearrangement links TRBV11-2 to TRBJ1-2; D gene uncertain. Trimming took off 1 base at V and 3 bases at J, with 9 bases between the two ends. CDR1 and CDR2 (germline): SGHAT, FQNNGV. CDR3 length equals 14 residues. CDR3 DNA: TGTGCCAGCAGCTTAGGTTGGGGAGACTATGGCTACACCTTC. Translation: CASSLGWGDYGYTF.

The chain carries TRBV7-6 and TRBJ2-7; 13 positions agree with TRBD2. Germline CDR1 reads SGHVS; CDR2 reads FNYEAQ. J was trimmed by 0 bases and V by 1 base; bases with no gene match: 3. This CDR3 has 17 residues. The CDR3 spells CASSLGTSGSYSYEQYF. CDR3 bases: TGTGCCAGCAGCTTAGGGACTAGCGGGAGTTACTCCTACGAGCAGTACTTC.

The chain carries TRBV7-6 and TRBJ2-2; perhaps TRBD1 as D (5 bases). Germline lookup yields CDR1 SGHVS and CDR2 FNYEAQ. The CDR3 extends over 15 amino acids. Between the trimmed V and J ends, which lost 2 bases and 7 bases, there was a span of 14 bases. The CDR3: CASSLIWGAVGELFF. CDR3 coding DNA: TGTGCCAGCAGCTTAATTTGGGGCGCCGTCGGGGAGCTGTTTTTT.